This T cell receptor (beta chain) originates from a study of blood T cell repertoires in COVID-19. Original processing notes: Amplification with reference gene primers provided the estimates of nucleated cell counts. TCRdb's copy holds only in-frame clones and misses some; the assay was immunoSEQ multiplex PCR. The V and J calls and clone size were taken over from that table, and D and trimming were inferred from the DNA. The table shows tens of thousands of clones, with nearly 90% occurring only once. Germline CDR1 is MNHNS and CDR2 is SASEGT. CDR3 size: 15 residues. Trimming stripped 2 bases from V and 0 bases from J, with 8 bases between.

The chain links TRBV6-1 to TRBJ2-4; no clear D gene. The source is a woman aged 60-75 years with COVID-19, enrolled during active disease. Sequencing input: peripheral blood. CDR3 in DNA: TGTGCCAGCAGTGAACAACCCGGAGCCAAAAACATTCAGTACTTC. Translation gives CASSEQPGAKNIQYF.